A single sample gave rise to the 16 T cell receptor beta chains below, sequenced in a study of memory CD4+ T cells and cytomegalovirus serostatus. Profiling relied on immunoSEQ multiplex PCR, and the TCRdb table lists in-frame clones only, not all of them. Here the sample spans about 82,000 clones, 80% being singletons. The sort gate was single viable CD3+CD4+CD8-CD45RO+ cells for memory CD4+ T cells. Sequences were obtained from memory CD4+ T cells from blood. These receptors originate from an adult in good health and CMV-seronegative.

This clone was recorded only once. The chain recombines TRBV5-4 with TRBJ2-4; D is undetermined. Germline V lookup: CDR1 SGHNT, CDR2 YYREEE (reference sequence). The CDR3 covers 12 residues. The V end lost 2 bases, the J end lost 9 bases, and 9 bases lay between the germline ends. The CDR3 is CASSLGVGIQYF. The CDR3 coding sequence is TGTGCCAGCAGCTTAGGCGTAGGCATTCAGTACTTC.

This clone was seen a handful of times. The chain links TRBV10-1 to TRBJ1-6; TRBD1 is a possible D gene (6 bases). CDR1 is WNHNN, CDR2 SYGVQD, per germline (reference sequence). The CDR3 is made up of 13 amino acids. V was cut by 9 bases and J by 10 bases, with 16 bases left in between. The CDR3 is CASMKYRASPLHF. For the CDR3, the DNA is TGCGCCAGTATGAAGTACAGGGCCTCACCCCTCCACTTT.

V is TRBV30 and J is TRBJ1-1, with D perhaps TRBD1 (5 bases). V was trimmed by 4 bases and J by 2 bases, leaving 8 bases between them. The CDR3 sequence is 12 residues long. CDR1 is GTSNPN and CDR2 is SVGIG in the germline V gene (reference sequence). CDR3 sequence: CAWTTGNTEAFF. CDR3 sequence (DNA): TGTGCCTGGACTACAGGAAACACTGAAGCTTTCTTT.

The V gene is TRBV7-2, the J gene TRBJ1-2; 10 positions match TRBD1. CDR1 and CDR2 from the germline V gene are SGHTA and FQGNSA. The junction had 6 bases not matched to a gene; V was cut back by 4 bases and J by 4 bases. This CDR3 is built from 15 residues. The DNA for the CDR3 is TGTGCCAGCAGCTCCGGGACAGGGGCCCGCTATGGCTACACCTTC. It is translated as CASSSGTGARYGYTF.

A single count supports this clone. CDR3 sequence (DNA): TGTGCCAGCAGCTTAGTGCTGGGGGGGCCGTCAGATACGCAGTATTTT. Its translation is CASSLVLGGPSDTQYF. This chain uses TRBV7-9 with TRBJ2-3, with a weak D call TRBD2 (7 bases). The germline V and J ends were trimmed by 1 base and 4 bases, with 15 bases remaining between them. This CDR3 spans 16 amino acids. Germline CDR1 reads SEHNR; CDR2 reads FQNEAQ (reference sequence).

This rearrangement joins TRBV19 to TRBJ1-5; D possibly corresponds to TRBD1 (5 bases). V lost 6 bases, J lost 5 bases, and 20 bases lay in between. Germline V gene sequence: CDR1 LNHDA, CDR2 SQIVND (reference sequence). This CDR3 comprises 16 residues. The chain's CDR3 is CASRGQRNRGDQPQHF. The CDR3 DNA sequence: TGTGCCAGTAGGGGGCAGCGAAATAGAGGGGATCAGCCCCAGCATTTT.

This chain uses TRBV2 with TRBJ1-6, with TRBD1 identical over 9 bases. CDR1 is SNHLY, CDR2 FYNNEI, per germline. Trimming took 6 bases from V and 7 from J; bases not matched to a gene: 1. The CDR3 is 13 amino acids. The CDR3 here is CASRGQGNSPLHF. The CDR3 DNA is TGTGCCAGCAGGGGACAGGGCAATTCACCCCTCCACTTT. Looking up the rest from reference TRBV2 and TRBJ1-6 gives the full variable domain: EPEVTQTPSHQVTQMGQEVILRCVPISNHLYFYWYRQILGQKVEFLVSFYNNEISEKSEIFDDQFSVERPDGSNFTLKIRSTKLEDSAMYFCASRGQGNSPLHFGNGTRLTVT.

For the CDR3, the DNA is TGTGCCAGCAGCGTAGACCCAGCAGATACGCAGTATTTT. Translated: CASSVDPADTQYF. The V gene is TRBV9, the J gene TRBJ2-3; no definite D call. CDR1 SGDLS and CDR2 YYNGEE come from the germline V gene. The V gene lost 0 bases and the J gene lost 4 bases, with 6 bases spanning the gap. CDR3 size: 13 residues.

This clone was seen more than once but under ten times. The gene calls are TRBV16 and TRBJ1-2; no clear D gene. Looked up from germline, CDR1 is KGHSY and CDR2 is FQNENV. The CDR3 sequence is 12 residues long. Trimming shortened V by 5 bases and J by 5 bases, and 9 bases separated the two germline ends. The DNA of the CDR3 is TGTGCCAGCAGCGGTACAAGTTATGGCTACACCTTC. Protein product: CASSGTSYGYTF.

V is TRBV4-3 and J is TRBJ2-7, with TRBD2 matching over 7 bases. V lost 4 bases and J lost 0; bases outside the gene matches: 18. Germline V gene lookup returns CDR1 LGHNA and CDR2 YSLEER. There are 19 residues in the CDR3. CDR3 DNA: TGCGCCAGCAGCCTAGGGTATTCCAGCGGGGAATTACGCTCCTACGAGCAGTACTTC. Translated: CASSLGYSSGELRSYEQYF.

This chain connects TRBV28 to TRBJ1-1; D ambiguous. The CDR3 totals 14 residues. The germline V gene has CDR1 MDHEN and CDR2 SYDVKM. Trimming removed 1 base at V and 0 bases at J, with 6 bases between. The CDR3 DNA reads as TGTGCCAGCAGTTTATCGAGAGTGAACACTGAAGCTTTCTTT. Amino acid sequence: CASSLSRVNTEAFF.

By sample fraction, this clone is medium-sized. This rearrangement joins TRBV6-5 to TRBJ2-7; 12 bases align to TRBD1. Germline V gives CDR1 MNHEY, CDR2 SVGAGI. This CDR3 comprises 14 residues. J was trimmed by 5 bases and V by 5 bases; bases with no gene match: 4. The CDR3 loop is CASSPGTGGDEQYF. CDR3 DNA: TGTGCCAGCAGTCCCGGGACAGGGGGCGACGAGCAGTACTTC.

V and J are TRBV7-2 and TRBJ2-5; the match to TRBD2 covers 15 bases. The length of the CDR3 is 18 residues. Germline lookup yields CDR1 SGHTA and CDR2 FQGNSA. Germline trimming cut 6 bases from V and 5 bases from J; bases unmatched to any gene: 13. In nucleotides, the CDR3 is TGTGCCAGCAGACCAGGGACTAGCGGGGGGAGGGGTACCGAGACCCAGTACTTC. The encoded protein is CASRPGTSGGRGTETQYF.

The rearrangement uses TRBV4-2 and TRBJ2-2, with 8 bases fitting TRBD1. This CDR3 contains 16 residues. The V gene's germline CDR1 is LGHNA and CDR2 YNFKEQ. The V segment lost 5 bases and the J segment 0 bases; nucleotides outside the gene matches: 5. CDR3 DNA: TGTGCCAGCAGCACCCGGACAGGGCCGAACACCGGGGAGCTGTTTTTT. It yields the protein CASSTRTGPNTGELFF.

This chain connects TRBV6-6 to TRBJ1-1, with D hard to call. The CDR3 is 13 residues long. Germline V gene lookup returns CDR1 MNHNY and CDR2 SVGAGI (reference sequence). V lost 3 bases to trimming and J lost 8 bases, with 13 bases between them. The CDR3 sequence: CASSYRATTEAFF. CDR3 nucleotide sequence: TGTGCCAGCAGTTATCGGGCCACCACGGAAGCTTTCTTT.

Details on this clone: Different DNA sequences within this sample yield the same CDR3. CDR3 in DNA: TGTGCCTGGAGTGCCCCAGATACGCAGTATTTT. It specifies CAWSAPDTQYF. J is TRBJ2-3 and V is TRBV30, with D hard to call. Germline CDR1 reads GTSNPN; CDR2 reads SVGIG (reference sequence). The CDR3 has 11 residues. Trimming removed 1 base from V and 4 bases from J, with 3 bases in between.